The 24 T cell receptor beta chains given below trace back to one sample, sequenced in a study of human T cells and chemical hapten exposure (dated by TCRdb to 2020 to 2023). Library preparation employed RACE. Sequencing relied on a NextSeq 500. TCRdb took the public reads, trimmed them with fastp at Q25, ran MiXCR for clone calling and kept in-frame beta chains. Rows merge per CDR3 protein into single entries with the most common DNA and genes. The sample table shows some 330,000 distinct CDR3 sequences, and around 5.5% are seen once. The ten largest clones capture over 7% of the sample. The time point label on this specimen signifies: pre-sensitization, week 0. According to the study, the label for this sample's treatment or condition signals: therapeutic diphenylcyclopropenone sensitization with weekly scalp DPC. Sequences were derived from whole blood, sampled in connection with sensitization to the hapten diphenylcyclopropenone (DPC). The receptors originated from a woman between 18 and 29 years old with alopecia areata. Some clones in this sample may be carry-over from other donors' samples.

The chain links TRBV12-3 or TRBV12-4 to TRBJ2-6; 8 bases are a match to TRBD1. The CDR3 runs 15 residues. V was pared by 5 bases and J by 4 bases, with 4 bases of the junction left unmatched. CDR3 nucleotides: TGTGCCAGCAGTCCCCGGACAGGGGGGGCCAACGTCCTGACTTTC. Translated: CASSPRTGGANVLTF.

The chain employs TRBV6-1 and TRBJ1-5; D may be TRBD1 (6 bases). V was clipped by 6 bases and J by 0 bases, with 21 bases between them. The CDR3 runs 18 residues. Germline V gives CDR1 MNHNS, CDR2 SASEGT. CDR3 nucleotides: TGTGCCAGCAGGCGCCGGACAGTTGGAGGGAATAGCAATCAGCCCCAGCATTTT. As protein: CASRRRTVGGNSNQPQHF.

The chain couples TRBV29-1 to TRBJ2-3; TRBD2 might be the D (6 bases). V gave up 2 bases and J gave up 2 bases, with 17 bases separating them. CDR1 SQVTM and CDR2 ANQGSEA come from the germline V gene. The CDR3 contains 16 residues. CDR3 region: CSVESLGDSNTDTQYF. CDR3 nucleotide sequence: TGCAGCGTTGAATCCCTTGGGGACTCTAACACAGATACGCAGTATTTT.

The CDR3 DNA is TGCGCCAGCAGCGAAGTCAGGACGCCACAAGAGACCCAGTACTTC. Its translation: CASSEVRTPQETQYF. The rearrangement joins TRBV4-3 to TRBJ2-5; D is uncertain. Germline V gives CDR1 LGHNA, CDR2 YSLEER. This CDR3 contains 15 residues. Trimming shortened V by 5 bases and J by 2 bases, and 15 bases separated the two germline ends.

This clonotype was found a few times. CDR3 region: CASSLDSRADNEQFF. The CDR3 DNA sequence: TGTGCCAGCAGCTTAGATTCCAGGGCTGACAATGAGCAGTTCTTC. The gene calls are TRBV11-2 and TRBJ2-1, with D perhaps matching TRBD1 (5 bases). V lost 0 bases to trimming and J lost 5 bases, with 11 bases between them. There are 15 residues in the CDR3. Germline CDR1 SGHAT, CDR2 FQNNGV.

The CDR3 loop is CASSYPGQGTSYEQYF. CDR3 DNA: TGTGCCAGCAGCTACCCGGGACAGGGTACCTCCTACGAGCAGTACTTC. J is TRBJ2-7 and V is TRBV7-9; 9 bases line up with TRBD1. The CDR3 runs to 16 residues. With V trimmed by 4 bases and J by 0 bases, 7 bases remained unmatched. Germline CDR1 is SEHNR and CDR2 is FQNEAQ (reference sequence).

The chain couples TRBV12-3 or TRBV12-4 to TRBJ2-1; D is unresolved. The V gene lost 0 bases and the J gene lost 4 bases, with 7 bases spanning the gap. There are 14 residues in the CDR3. The CDR3 bases are TGTGCCAGCAGTTTAGCAACCCTATACAATGAGCAGTTCTTC. Encoded protein: CASSLATLYNEQFF.

This clonotype was found a few times. V gene TRBV2 combines with J gene TRBJ2-3; 10 bases map to TRBD2. There are 14 residues in the CDR3. Unmatched junction bases numbered 5, after V lost 5 bases and J lost 6 bases. CDR1 and CDR2 (germline): SNHLY, FYNNEI. The CDR3 DNA is TGTGCCAGCAGTCGGACTAGCGGCCGGGATACGCAGTATTTT. It is translated as CASSRTSGRDTQYF.

This clonotype came up many times. Here the CDR3 DNA reads TGTGCCAGCAGTTTTACCTCCTATAATTCACCCCTCCACTTT. It is translated as CASSFTSYNSPLHF. The J gene is TRBJ1-6, the V gene TRBV12-3 or TRBV12-4; no firm D call. This CDR3 contains 14 residues. Trimming stripped 3 bases from V and 0 bases from J, with 3 bases between.

The chain joins TRBV6-2 or TRBV6-3 to TRBJ1-1; 7 positions agree with TRBD1. This CDR3 contains 16 residues. V shed 1 base, J shed 3 bases, and the junction held 8 bases outside the gene matches. Per germline, CDR1 MNHEY and CDR2 SVGEGT. CDR3 in amino acids: CASSYYLGQFDTEAFF. For the CDR3, the DNA is TGTGCCAGCAGTTACTATCTGGGACAGTTTGACACTGAAGCTTTCTTT.

This clonotype was detected many times. J is TRBJ1-5 and V is TRBV12-3 or TRBV12-4, with no clear D. Between the trimmed V and J ends, which lost 1 base and 2 bases, there was a span of 12 bases. This CDR3 is built from 16 residues. The CDR3 spells CASSLGHYGGNQPQHF. For the CDR3, the DNA is TGTGCCAGCAGTTTAGGGCATTACGGGGGCAATCAGCCCCAGCATTTT.

There are many counts of this clonotype. This chain links TRBV6-2 or TRBV6-3 with TRBJ1-5; TRBD1 aligns across 12 bases. This CDR3 has 16 residues. Germline V CDR1 and CDR2: MNHEY, SVGEGT. The trim removed 5 bases at V and 6 bases at J, leaving 8 bases unmatched. CDR3 nucleotides: TGTGCCAGCAGTCACAAGGGACAGGGGGCGTCTCAGCCCCAGCATTTT. Protein product: CASSHKGQGASQPQHF.

This clonotype was seen ten or more times. The chain couples TRBV4-3 to TRBJ2-7, with D perhaps given as TRBD1 or TRBD2 (5 bases each). V lost 0 bases and J lost 3, with 9 bases in between. Per germline, CDR1 LGHNA and CDR2 YSLEER. The CDR3 is 14 residues long. CDR3 amino acids: CASSQDWGNYEQYF. The CDR3 nucleotides read TGCGCCAGCAGCCAAGATTGGGGGAACTACGAGCAGTACTTC.

This clonotype appeared many times. The V call is TRBV4-1, the J call TRBJ2-1, with TRBD1 matching 8 bases. The CDR3 spans 15 residues. In germline, CDR1 is MGHRA, CDR2 YSYEKL. V shed 2 bases and J 5 bases; nucleotides not matched to a gene: 5. The CDR3 is CASSQPDRVDNEQFF. The CDR3 coding sequence is TGCGCCAGCAGCCAACCGGACAGGGTGGACAATGAGCAGTTCTTC.

This clonotype appeared many times. This chain connects TRBV5-4 to TRBJ2-2; D is uncertain. The CDR3 has 14 amino acids. V lost 2 bases, J lost 7 bases, and 12 bases lay in between. Germline V lookup: CDR1 SGHNT, CDR2 YYREEE (reference sequence). The CDR3 nucleotides read TGTGCCAGCAGCTTTAACCAAGCAAACGGGGAGCTGTTTTTT. Translation: CASSFNQANGELFF.

At least ten counts were recorded for this clonotype. The genes are TRBV28 and TRBJ2-7; D possibly corresponds to TRBD2 (6 bases). Trimming cost V 11 bases and J 3 bases, with 14 bases left between them. Per germline, CDR1 MDHEN and CDR2 SYDVKM. The CDR3 spans 12 residues. The CDR3 nucleotides read TGTGCCGGTCGACTGGGGGGCTACGAGCAGTACTTC. It is translated as CAGRLGGYEQYF.

This clonotype was counted only a few times. This may be a read error: a much more frequent sequence differs by one nucleotide. The chain employs TRBV7-9 and TRBJ1-3; D perhaps matches TRBD1 (5 bases). The CDR3 sequence is 14 residues long. Per the germline V gene, CDR1 is SEHNR and CDR2 is FQNEAQ (reference sequence). The V and J ends lost 1 base and 2 bases respectively, with 6 bases between them. The CDR3 spells CASSLGGTGNTIYF. The CDR3 DNA sequence: TGTGCCAGCAGCTTAGGGGGCACTGGAAACACCATATATTTT.

This clonotype was seen ten or more times. It may be a read error: a sequence one base away is much more abundant. CDR3 sequence reads: CASSLEIPYEQYF. The CDR3 DNA sequence: TGTGCCAGCAGCTTAGAGATCCCCTACGAGCAGTACTTC. The chain has TRBV7-2 and TRBJ2-7; D not certain. The CDR3 consists of 13 residues. V lost 1 base and J 2 bases, leaving 6 bases between the germline ends. Germline CDR1 and CDR2: SGHTA and FQGNSA. The whole variable domain, filled in from reference TRBV7-2 and TRBJ2-7, reads GAGVSQSPSNKVTEKGKDVELRCDPISGHTALYWYRQSLGQGLEFLIYFQGNSAPDKSGLPSDRFSAERTGGSVSTLTIQRTQQEDSAVYLCASSLEIPYEQYFGPGTRLTVT.

Many counts were recorded for this clonotype. The rearrangement joins TRBV4-3 to TRBJ2-2, with no clear D. The CDR3 has 16 residues. CDR1 LGHNA and CDR2 YSLEER come from the germline V gene. The V and J ends lost 0 bases and 3 bases respectively, with 11 bases between them. The CDR3 sequence: CASSQDGRAHTGELFF. Written as DNA, the CDR3 is TGCGCCAGCAGCCAAGATGGCAGAGCCCACACCGGGGAGCTGTTTTTT.

V and J are TRBV28 and TRBJ1-5, with D possibly being TRBD1 (5 bases). CDR3 size: 18 residues. Germline V gene sequence: CDR1 MDHEN, CDR2 SYDVKM. V was pared by 1 base and J by 7 bases, with 23 bases between. CDR3 region: CASSLSLPRAAPRQPQHF. The CDR3 region has the DNA TGTGCCAGCAGTTTATCCCTCCCCAGGGCAGCCCCTAGGCAGCCCCAGCATTTT.

This clonotype was picked up many times. The rearrangement joins TRBV20-1 to TRBJ1-2; 7 bases line up with TRBD1. Germline V CDR1 and CDR2: DFQATT, SNEGSKA (reference sequence). The CDR3 is 14 residues long. V trimming: 4 bases; J trimming: 6 bases; junction bases outside the gene matches: 11. The DNA of the CDR3 is TGCAGTGCTACTCAGACAGGGAGAGGGGATGGCTACACCTTC. Protein sequence: CSATQTGRGDGYTF.

The table lists this clonotype with many counts. The CDR3 DNA reads TGCGCCAGCAGCGTGGGGGGACAGCCGAACACTGAAGCTTTCTTT. Its protein is CASSVGGQPNTEAFF. The rearrangement uses TRBV5-1 and TRBJ1-1, with 7 bases that match TRBD1. The J segment lost 1 base and the V segment lost 4 bases, leaving 7 bases of the junction unmatched. CDR1 and CDR2 from the germline V gene are SGHRS and YFSETQ. The CDR3 sequence is 15 residues long.

This clonotype was observed a handful of times. The chain combines TRBV6-5 with TRBJ2-7, with D perhaps TRBD1 (6 bases). Between the trimmed V and J ends, which lost 6 bases and 3 bases, there was a span of 12 bases. The CDR3 is 13 amino acids. Germline assignment: CDR1 MNHEY and CDR2 SVGAGI. CDR3 coding DNA: TGTGCCAGCAGCCGGACAGAAAACTACGAGCAGTACTTC. Its translation: CASSRTENYEQYF.

This clonotype was seen ten or more times. The chain links TRBV7-9 to TRBJ1-5; D is perhaps TRBD1 (6 bases). Trimming took off 5 bases at V and 1 base at J, with 12 bases between the two ends. The CDR3 has 15 amino acids. Germline CDR1 and CDR2: SEHNR and FQNEAQ (reference sequence). Here the CDR3 DNA reads TGTGCCAGCAGCCAAGAGGGGGTGAGCAATCAGCCCCAGCATTTT. Its translation is CASSQEGVSNQPQHF.